This is a list of T cell receptor beta chains from one sample in a study of blood T cell repertoires in COVID-19. Sequencing was performed with immunoSEQ multiplex PCR; in TCRdb, only in-frame clones are kept and a portion is missing. The sample holds roughly 130,000 clones; 84% are singletons and the top ten take 12%. Specimen: peripheral blood. Receptors were obtained from a young woman who had recovered from COVID-19. The CDR3 runs from the conserved cysteine through the conserved F or W. The D gene is left open where the match is weak. Clone size is shown for a subset of rows, as once, few, many or a class of expanded clone.

V	D	J	length	size	DNA	CDR3
TRBV9	TRBD1	TRBJ1-3	14	.	TGTGCCAGCAGCCAAGACAGGGGAAGAAACACCATATATTTT	CASSQDRGRNTIYF
TRBV9	TRBD2	TRBJ2-7	15	.	TGTGCCAGCAGCGCCTCCCCTAGCGGTTCCTACGAGCAGTACTTC	CASSASPSGSYEQYF
TRBV4-1	TRBD1	TRBJ1-2	15	.	TGCGCCAGCAGCATCGGGGCCGACAGGGGAGATGGCTACACCTTC	CASSIGADRGDGYTF
TRBV18	.	TRBJ2-1	16	.	TGTGCCAGCTCACCCCTCTCGGGAGGGACAGAAAATGAGCAGTTCTTC	CASSPLSGGTENEQFF
TRBV5-1	TRBD2	TRBJ2-1	19	once	TGCGCCAGCAGCTTATGGACAGGGCGGACTAGCGGGGGGCCAAATGAGCAGTTCTTC	CASSLWTGRTSGGPNEQFF
TRBV10-3	TRBD2	TRBJ2-1	14	.	TGTGCCATCAGAACTAGCGGGAGGACGACTGAGCAGTTCTTC	CAIRTSGRTTEQFF
TRBV20-1	TRBD2	TRBJ2-7	10	.	TGCAGTGTGGGGGGGAACGAGCAGTACTTC	CSVGGNEQYF
TRBV7-8	TRBD1	TRBJ2-2	17	.	TGTGCCAGCAGCTTCCGGGACAGGGGAACGAGCACCGGGGAGCTGTTTTTT	CASSFRDRGTSTGELFF
TRBV6-5	TRBD1	TRBJ1-1	15	.	TGTGCCAGCAGTCGACAGGGCCTCATAGGGACTGAAGCTTTCTTT	CASSRQGLIGTEAFF
TRBV11-2	.	TRBJ2-7	13	.	TGTGCCAGCAGCTTAGGATTAGAGTACGAGCAGTACTTC	CASSLGLEYEQYF
TRBV7-8	TRBD1	TRBJ1-2	20	.	TGTGCCAGCAGCTTAGTAGGATCCGACAGGGGGAATCCTGTTAACTATGGCTACACCTTC	CASSLVGSDRGNPVNYGYTF
TRBV6-5	TRBD1	TRBJ1-2	13	.	TGTGCCAGCAGGGCCGACAGGGAGGCTGGCTACACCTTC	CASRADREAGYTF
TRBV2	TRBD1	TRBJ1-4	11	.	TGTGCCAGCAGTACAACAGGGGTTCGTGCTTTT	CASSTTGVRAF
TRBV19	TRBD1	TRBJ2-7	14	.	TGTGCCAGTAGTAACGCGGGACAGGGCTACGAGCAGTACTTC	CASSNAGQGYEQYF
TRBV11-2	TRBD2	TRBJ2-7	14	.	TGTGCCAGCAGCCTCAGCGGGGGGAATCACGAGCAGTACTTC	CASSLSGGNHEQYF
TRBV2	TRBD2	TRBJ2-1	15	many	TGTGCCAGCACAACAGGTAGCGGGGGGGCCAATGAGCAGTTCTTC	CASTTGSGGANEQFF
TRBV3-1/TRBV3-2	.	TRBJ1-1	16	.	TGTGCCAGCAGCCAGACGGGGGGTCTCGGGAACACTGAAGCTTTCTTT	CASSQTGGLGNTEAFF
TRBV10-2	.	TRBJ2-7	14	.	TGCGCCAGCAGTGACCGGCAGGGCGATTATAAGCAGTACTTC	CASSDRQGDYKQYF
TRBV6-5	.	TRBJ1-2	13	.	TGTGCCAGCAGTTACGGGGAGGATTATGGCTACACCTTC	CASSYGEDYGYTF
TRBV6-6	.	TRBJ2-3	14	.	TGTGCCAGCAGTTACGGGGGCAGCACAGATACGCAGTATTTT	CASSYGGSTDTQYF
TRBV27	TRBD1	TRBJ1-6	15	.	TGTGCCAGCAGTTTATCAGACAGGGCTCCTTCACCCCTCCACTTT	CASSLSDRAPSPLHF
TRBV19	.	TRBJ1-2	13	.	TGTGCCAGTAGCTTGAGGGCGAACTATGGCTACACCTTC	CASSLRANYGYTF
TRBV15	TRBD1	TRBJ2-1	14	.	TGTGCCACCAGCGGCTGGACAGGGTCTTATGAGCAGTTCTTC	CATSGWTGSYEQFF
TRBV25-1	.	TRBJ1-2	13	few	TGTGCCAGCTTAGGGGCTACGTTCTATGGCTACACCTTC	CASLGATFYGYTF
TRBV24-1	TRBD2	TRBJ2-3	16	.	TGTGCCACCAGTGATCCTAGCGGGGGCCCCACAGATACGCAGTATTTT	CATSDPSGGPTDTQYF
TRBV6-5	.	TRBJ2-5	13	once	TGTGCCAGCAGTTACAGTCTTCGGGAGACCCAGTACTTC	CASSYSLRETQYF
TRBV5-1	.	TRBJ2-5	15	.	TGCGCCAGCAGCTTGGTTCCCGGGAACCAAGAGACCCAGTACTTC	CASSLVPGNQETQYF